One sample yielded the 32 T cell receptor beta chains listed below, sequenced in a study of T cell changes during pregnancy in multiple sclerosis. Produced via immunoSEQ multiplex PCR; TCRdb's table is partial and in-frame only. This sample has tens of thousands of clones, with 80% to 95% found just once. The specimen was peripheral blood, collected in the first trimester of pregnancy. The source of these receptors is a female donor with multiple sclerosis, enrolled in a pregnancy study.

The CDR3 DNA is TGCGCCAGCAGCCTATGGGACAGTGGGGAAGGGGATACGCAGTATTTT. Its translation is CASSLWDSGEGDTQYF. This sequence joins TRBV5-1 and TRBJ2-3, with 7 bases that match TRBD1. The V gene's germline CDR1 is SGHRS and CDR2 YFSETQ. This CDR3 spans 16 amino acids. The V segment lost 4 bases and the J segment 6 bases; nucleotides outside the gene matches: 14. The full variable domain, completed using reference TRBV5-1 and TRBJ2-3, is KAGVTQTPRYLIKTRGQQVTLSCSPISGHRSVSWYQQTPGQGLQFLFEYFSETQRNKGNFPGRFSGRQFSNSRSEMNVSTLELGDSALYLCASSLWDSGEGDTQYFGPGTRLTVL.

This clone has more than one count but fewer than ten. The chain carries TRBV2 and TRBJ2-2; tentative D call: TRBD2 (5 bases). In germline, CDR1 is SNHLY, CDR2 FYNNEI. The V end lost 2 bases, the J end lost 0 bases, and 16 bases lay between the germline ends. There are 18 residues in the CDR3. The CDR3 DNA reads as TGTGCCAGCAGTGAAATTTACTCGGGGAACGCGAACACCGGGGAGCTGTTTTTT. Translating it yields CASSEIYSGNANTGELFF.

This clone came up once. This chain joins TRBV4-2 and TRBJ2-7; TRBD2 matches at 14 bases. Trimming at V came to 5 bases and at J to 6 bases, leaving 6 bases not matched to a gene. The CDR3 runs 15 residues. Germline CDR1 LGHNA, CDR2 YNFKEQ. The CDR3 sequence: CASSKTSGGEREQYF. The CDR3 DNA follows: TGTGCCAGCAGCAAGACTAGCGGGGGGGAGCGCGAGCAGTACTTC.

The chain combines TRBV30 with TRBJ2-7, with D perhaps TRBD1 (5 bases). The CDR3 has 13 amino acids. Germline lookup yields CDR1 GTSNPN and CDR2 SVGIG (reference sequence). Between the trimmed V and J ends, which lost 8 bases and 0 bases, there was a span of 14 bases. The CDR3 sequence: CASSDSSSYEQYF. The CDR3 DNA follows: TGTGCCAGCTCAGACAGTAGCTCCTACGAGCAGTACTTC.

Comment on this clone: In the same sample, other DNA sequences code for this CDR3. This rearrangement joins TRBV9 to TRBJ2-5; 12 bases line up with TRBD2. V lost 0 bases, J lost 1 base, and 1 base stayed unmatched. The CDR3 spans 16 residues. The V gene's germline CDR1 is SGDLS and CDR2 YYNGEE. The CDR3 sequence: CASSVGLAGAQETQYF. CDR3 sequence (DNA): TGTGCCAGCAGCGTAGGACTAGCGGGGGCCCAAGAGACCCAGTACTTC.

The chain has TRBV4-2 and TRBJ2-7, with 8 bases identical to TRBD1. Looked up from germline, CDR1 is LGHNA and CDR2 is YNFKEQ. V lost 1 base and J lost 4; bases outside the gene matches: 3. The CDR3 is 14 residues long. The CDR3 loop is CASSQAGGGYEQYF. The CDR3 DNA is TGTGCCAGCAGCCAAGCAGGGGGCGGGTACGAGCAGTACTTC.

This chain joins TRBV25-1 and TRBJ1-3; the D is unclear. Between the trimmed V and J ends, which lost 6 bases and 0 bases, there was a span of 12 bases. There are 15 residues in the CDR3. The germline gives CDR1 MGHDK, CDR2 SYGVNS. In DNA form, the CDR3 reads TGTGCCAGCAGCCAGGAATACAACTCTGGAAACACCATATATTTT. Residues: CASSQEYNSGNTIYF.

The rearrangement joins TRBV9 to TRBJ2-7; D perhaps matches TRBD2 (5 bases). Germline-derived CDR1 and CDR2 are SGDLS and YYNGEE. With 1 base removed from V and 6 bases from J, the gap between germline ends came to 14 bases. The CDR3 runs 14 residues. In nucleotides, the CDR3 is TGTGCCAGCAGCGTATTGGCAGCTGAGGGCGAGCAGTACTTC. Amino acids: CASSVLAAEGEQYF.

The chain recombines TRBV6-5 with TRBJ2-7; 8 bases fit TRBD1. Germline CDR1 and CDR2: MNHEY and SVGAGI. The junction had 7 bases not matched to a gene; V was cut back by 2 bases and J by 4 bases. This CDR3 contains 15 residues. The CDR3 DNA sequence: TGTGCCAGCAGTTACCTCTTCGGACAGGGTTACGAGCAGTACTTC. Translated, it gives CASSYLFGQGYEQYF.

This chain joins TRBV5-8 and TRBJ1-1, with 7 positions matching TRBD1. V dropped 1 base and J dropped 1; count of bases not matched to a gene: 4. This CDR3 comprises 15 residues. From germline, CDR1 is SGHTS and CDR2 YDEGEE. As DNA, the CDR3 is TGTGCCAGCAGCTTGTTCCACAGGGGGAACACTGAAGCTTTCTTT. Protein: CASSLFHRGNTEAFF. The complete variable domain, with remaining parts taken from reference TRBV5-8 and TRBJ1-1, reads EAGVTQSPTHLIKTRGQQATLRCSPISGHTSVYWYQQALGLGLQFLLWYDEGEERNRGNFPPRFSGRQFPNYSSELNVNALELEDSALYLCASSLFHRGNTEAFFGQGTRLTVV.

The rearrangement uses TRBV19 and TRBJ2-3; 7 bases map to TRBD1. Germline CDR1 and CDR2: LNHDA and SQIVND (reference sequence). CDR3 length equals 15 residues. Trimming at V came to 5 bases and at J to 4 bases, leaving 9 bases not matched to a gene. The CDR3 coding sequence is TGTGCCAGTAGTCCAGAAATACAGGGGTCAGATACGCAGTATTTT. Its translation: CASSPEIQGSDTQYF.

CDR3 nucleotides: TGTGCCAGCAGCTCTGAACTAGGATCCTACGAGCAGTACTTC. It yields the protein CASSSELGSYEQYF. This sequence joins TRBV7-9 and TRBJ2-5, with TRBD2 as a possible D gene (5 bases). Judging by the DNA end, TRBJ2-7 fits better; the J call may be wrong. Germline loops: CDR1 SEHNR, CDR2 FQNEAQ (reference sequence). The CDR3 is made up of 14 amino acids.

This chain's CDR3 is CASSQGQGATELFF. In nucleotides, the CDR3 is TGCGCCAGCAGCCAAGGACAGGGGGCGACGGAGCTGTTTTTT. The chain has TRBV4-1 and TRBJ2-2, with TRBD1 matching over 10 bases. Germline trimming cut 1 base from V and 10 bases from J; bases unmatched to any gene: 3. Per germline, CDR1 MGHRA and CDR2 YSYEKL. This CDR3 comprises 14 residues.

This clone has only one observation. The V call is TRBV6-5, the J call TRBJ1-1; 7 nucleotides match TRBD1. Losses at the gene ends were 3 bases for V and 1 base for J; bases not matched to a gene: 5. The CDR3 is 15 amino acids. Germline CDR1 and CDR2: MNHEY and SVGAGI. The CDR3 DNA sequence: TGTGCCAGCAGTTATAACAGGGGACAGAACACTGAAGCTTTCTTT. Its protein product is CASSYNRGQNTEAFF.

J is TRBJ2-6 and V is TRBV15; no reliable D call. Germline CDR1 LNHNV, CDR2 YYDKDF (reference sequence). V lost 5 bases and J lost 1, with 6 bases in between. The CDR3 contains 14 residues. The CDR3 DNA follows: TGTGCCACCAGCGGCCCGTCTGGGGCCAACGTCCTGACTTTC. Protein sequence: CATSGPSGANVLTF.

The chain joins TRBV7-9 to TRBJ1-4, with 8 bases identical to TRBD1. CDR3 length: 16 residues. V shed 5 bases, J shed 5 bases, and the junction held 10 bases outside the gene matches. Germline V gene sequence: CDR1 SEHNR, CDR2 FQNEAQ (reference sequence). DNA of the CDR3: TGTGCCAGCAGCCCCAGGGGGCAGGTTGTGAATGAAAAACTGTTTTTT. Its translation: CASSPRGQVVNEKLFF.

The genes are TRBV6-1 and TRBJ2-2; TRBD1 agrees at 7 bases. Germline trimming cut 6 bases from V and 5 bases from J; bases unmatched to any gene: 6. CDR3 length: 14 residues. Germline CDR1 is MNHNS and CDR2 is SASEGT. The CDR3 here is CASRETGNTGELFF. The CDR3, as DNA: TGTGCCAGCAGGGAGACAGGGAATACCGGGGAGCTGTTTTTT.

This chain joins TRBV2 and TRBJ1-3, with no clear D. The germline V and J ends were trimmed by 2 bases and 1 base, with 6 bases remaining between them. This CDR3 region has 14 residues. Germline V gene sequence: CDR1 SNHLY, CDR2 FYNNEI. The CDR3 region is CASSERLSGNTIYF. Written as DNA, the CDR3 is TGTGCCAGCAGTGAAAGACTTTCTGGAAACACCATATATTTT.

This rearrangement joins TRBV30 to TRBJ1-4, with D unclear. The V and J ends lost 3 bases and 6 bases respectively, with 11 bases between them. Germline V gene data show CDR1 as GTSNPN and CDR2 as SVGIG (reference sequence). CDR3 length: 13 residues. Written as DNA, the CDR3 is TGTGCCTGGAGAGACTCCGGGGATGAAAAACTGTTTTTT. Protein product: CAWRDSGDEKLFF.

The chain has TRBV7-8 and TRBJ1-5; TRBD1 matches at 8 bases. Germline trimming cut 5 bases from V and 2 bases from J; bases unmatched to any gene: 2. Per the germline V gene, CDR1 is SGHVS and CDR2 is FQNEAQ. The CDR3 length is 14 residues. CDR3 bases: TGTGCCAGCAGCGTGACAGGGGGCAATCAGCCCCAGCATTTT. Translated, it gives CASSVTGGNQPQHF.

V is TRBV13 and J is TRBJ2-7; 8 nucleotides line up with TRBD1. V lost 4 bases to trimming and J lost 2 bases; unmatched junction nucleotides: 7. This CDR3 comprises 15 residues. Germline-derived CDR1 and CDR2 are PRHDT and FYEKMQ (reference sequence). The CDR3 sequence is CASSSRTGNTYEQYF. The CDR3 nucleotides read TGTGCCAGCAGCTCCCGGACAGGGAACACCTACGAGCAGTACTTC.

The rearrangement joins TRBV10-3 to TRBJ2-7, with 8 positions matching TRBD1. The CDR3 has 18 amino acids. Unmatched junction bases numbered 16, after V lost 0 bases and J lost 6 bases. In germline, CDR1 is ENHRY, CDR2 SYGVKD. The chain's CDR3 is CAISESTGSRGLLGEQYF. The CDR3 DNA is TGTGCCATCAGTGAGTCGACTGGCTCCAGGGGGCTGTTAGGCGAGCAGTACTTC.

In its sample, this clone was seen once. The chain carries TRBV9 and TRBJ2-5, with 15 bases lining up with TRBD2. The V gene end was trimmed by 6 bases and the J gene end by 5 bases; junction bases not matched to a gene: 8. CDR1 and CDR2 (germline): SGDLS, YYNGEE. The CDR3 totals 16 residues. The CDR3 DNA reads as TGTGCCAGCACAAGGACTAGCGGGGGGGCCTGGGAGACCCAGTACTTC. Its translation: CASTRTSGGAWETQYF.

The V call is TRBV13, the J call TRBJ2-1, with a tentative D call TRBD1 (5 bases). The CDR3 loop spans 13 amino acids. V lost 3 bases and J lost 6, with 9 bases in between. Germline CDR1 PRHDT, CDR2 FYEKMQ (reference sequence). The CDR3 here is CASSLSGPNEQFF. Written as DNA, the CDR3 is TGTGCCAGCAGCTTGTCAGGGCCCAATGAGCAGTTCTTC.

CDR3 sequence: CAWSTGTTYEQYF. The CDR3 region has the DNA TGTGCCTGGAGTACAGGGACAACCTACGAGCAGTACTTC. The J gene is TRBJ2-7, the V gene TRBV30, with TRBD1 as a possible D gene (6 bases). The CDR3 is 13 residues long. Germline CDR1 is GTSNPN and CDR2 is SVGIG (reference sequence). Between the trimmed V and J ends, which lost 2 bases and 2 bases, there was a span of 10 bases.

In its sample, this clone was seen once. The chain joins TRBV7-2 to TRBJ1-1; TRBD1 agrees at 7 bases. This CDR3 contains 13 residues. Looked up from germline, CDR1 is SGHTA and CDR2 is FQGNSA. Losses at the gene ends were 1 base for V and 7 bases for J; bases not matched to a gene: 3. The CDR3 sequence: CASSLVGTVEAFF. CDR3 DNA sequence: TGTGCCAGCAGCTTAGTAGGGACAGTTGAAGCTTTCTTT.

The V call is TRBV4-1, the J call TRBJ2-1; 9 nucleotides align to TRBD1. The V and J ends lost 10 bases and 7 bases, in that order; junction bases with no gene match: 11. The germline CDR1 and CDR2 sequences are MGHRA and YSYEKL. The CDR3 has 14 residues. The CDR3 bases are TGCGCCACCTGTTCGGACAGGGGTTATAATGAGCAGTTCTTC. Protein sequence: CATCSDRGYNEQFF.

V gene TRBV2 combines with J gene TRBJ2-1, with D tentatively TRBD2 (6 bases). V gave up 3 bases and J gave up 2 bases, with 11 bases separating them. CDR3 length: 15 amino acids. Germline V lookup: CDR1 SNHLY, CDR2 FYNNEI. The CDR3 DNA sequence: TGTGCCAGCAGTGACATAGCGGTTCCCTACAATGAGCAGTTCTTC. It is translated as CASSDIAVPYNEQFF. The full variable domain, its missing parts supplied by reference TRBV2 and TRBJ2-1, is EPEVTQTPSHQVTQMGQEVILRCVPISNHLYFYWYRQILGQKVEFLVSFYNNEISEKSEIFDDQFSVERPDGSNFTLKIRSTKLEDSAMYFCASSDIAVPYNEQFFGPGTRLTVL.

The chain is built from TRBV4-1 and TRBJ1-5, with D unclear. Looked up from germline, CDR1 is MGHRA and CDR2 is YSYEKL. Trimming stripped 0 bases from V and 2 bases from J, with 11 bases between. This CDR3 is built from 16 residues. The CDR3 is CASSQDLGTGNQPQHF. Written as DNA, the CDR3 is TGCGCCAGCAGCCAAGATCTAGGTACGGGCAATCAGCCCCAGCATTTT.

V and J are TRBV7-2 and TRBJ2-3; 9 positions agree with TRBD2. In germline, CDR1 is SGHTA, CDR2 FQGNSA. The V and J ends lost 4 bases and 2 bases, in that order; junction bases with no gene match: 4. The CDR3 spans 15 residues. Written as DNA, the CDR3 is TGTGCCAGCAGCTCGACTAGCGGAATCACAGATACGCAGTATTTT. Translating gives CASSSTSGITDTQYF.

The rearrangement links TRBV9 to TRBJ1-1; 7 nucleotides line up with TRBD1. Losses at the gene ends were 3 bases for V and 7 bases for J; bases not matched to a gene: 12. The V gene's germline CDR1 is SGDLS and CDR2 YYNGEE. This CDR3 comprises 15 residues. CDR3 sequence: CASSAIHTGALEAFF. In DNA form, the CDR3 reads TGTGCCAGCAGCGCCATACATACAGGGGCCCTTGAAGCTTTCTTT.

The rearrangement uses TRBV18 and TRBJ1-4; possible D gene TRBD1, 5 bases. There are 18 residues in the CDR3. Trimming stripped 2 bases from V and 0 bases from J, with 16 bases between. Germline lookup yields CDR1 KGHSH and CDR2 LQKENI. As DNA, the CDR3 is TGTGCCAGCTCACCAACCCAAGGACAAGGGACAACTAATGAAAAACTGTTTTTT. Its translation: CASSPTQGQGTTNEKLFF.